This T cell receptor (beta chain) was captured in a study of blood T cell repertoires in COVID-19. Study background: Sources were T cells, B-cell-depleted T cells, or PBMCs; the material itself was cDNA or gDNA.

Looked up from germline, CDR1 is MNHNY and CDR2 is SVGAGI (reference sequence). This CDR3 has 17 amino acids. V shed 5 bases and J 4 bases; nucleotides not matched to a gene: 11. Sequencing was performed with immunoSEQ multiplex PCR; in TCRdb, only in-frame clones are kept and a portion is missing. This table holds a few hundred thousand clones, around 90% found once. In this sample, this clone turned up a few times. The chain links TRBV6-6 to TRBJ2-1; 10 positions match TRBD2. The sample taken for sequencing was peripheral blood. The TCR sequence derives from a woman aged 45-65 years with COVID-19, enrolled during active disease. CDR3 amino acids: CASSHKTASGGYNEQFF. In DNA, the CDR3 is TGTGCCAGCAGTCACAAAACGGCTAGCGGGGGTTACAATGAGCAGTTCTTC.